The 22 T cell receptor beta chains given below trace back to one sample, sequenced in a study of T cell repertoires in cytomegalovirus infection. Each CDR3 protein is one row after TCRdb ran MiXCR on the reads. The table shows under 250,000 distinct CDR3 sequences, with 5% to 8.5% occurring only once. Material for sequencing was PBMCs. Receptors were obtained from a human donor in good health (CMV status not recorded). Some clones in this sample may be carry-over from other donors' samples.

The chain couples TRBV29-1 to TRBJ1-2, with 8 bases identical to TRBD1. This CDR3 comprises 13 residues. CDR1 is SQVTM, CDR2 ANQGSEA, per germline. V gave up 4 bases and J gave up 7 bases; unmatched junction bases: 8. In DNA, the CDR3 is TGCAGCGTTGCGAGGACAGGGTCGGGTGGCTACACCTTC. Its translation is CSVARTGSGGYTF.

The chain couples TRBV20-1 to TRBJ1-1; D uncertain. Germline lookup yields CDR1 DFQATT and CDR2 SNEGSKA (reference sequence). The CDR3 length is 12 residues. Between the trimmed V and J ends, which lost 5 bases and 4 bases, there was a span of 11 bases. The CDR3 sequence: CSAALRVTEAFF. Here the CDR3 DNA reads TGCAGTGCTGCCCTACGGGTCACTGAAGCTTTCTTT.

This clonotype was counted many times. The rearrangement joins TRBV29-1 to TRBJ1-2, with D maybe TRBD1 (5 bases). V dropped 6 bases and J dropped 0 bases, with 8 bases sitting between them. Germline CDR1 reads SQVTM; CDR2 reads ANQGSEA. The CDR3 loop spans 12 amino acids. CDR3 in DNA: TGCAGCGTCGGGGACCCTAACTATGGCTACACCTTC. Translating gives CSVGDPNYGYTF. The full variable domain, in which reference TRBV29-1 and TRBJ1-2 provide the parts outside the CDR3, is SAVISQKPSRDICQRGTSLTIQCQVDSQVTMMFWYRQQPGQSLTLIATANQGSEATYESGFVIDKFPISRPNLTFSTLTVSNMSPEDSSIYLCSVGDPNYGYTFGSGTRLTVV.

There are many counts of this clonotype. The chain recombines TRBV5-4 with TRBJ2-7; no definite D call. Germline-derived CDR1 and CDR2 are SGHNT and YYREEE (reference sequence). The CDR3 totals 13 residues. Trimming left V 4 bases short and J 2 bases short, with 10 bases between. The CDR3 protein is CASSRTAPYEQYF. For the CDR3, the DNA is TGTGCCAGCAGCCGGACGGCCCCCTACGAGCAGTACTTC.

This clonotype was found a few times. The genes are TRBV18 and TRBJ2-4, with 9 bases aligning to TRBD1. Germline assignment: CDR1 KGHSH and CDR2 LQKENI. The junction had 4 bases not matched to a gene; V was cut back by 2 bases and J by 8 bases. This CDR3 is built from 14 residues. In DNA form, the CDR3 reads TGTGCCAGCTCACCAGGGACAGGGCGGGACATTCAGTACTTC. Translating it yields CASSPGTGRDIQYF.

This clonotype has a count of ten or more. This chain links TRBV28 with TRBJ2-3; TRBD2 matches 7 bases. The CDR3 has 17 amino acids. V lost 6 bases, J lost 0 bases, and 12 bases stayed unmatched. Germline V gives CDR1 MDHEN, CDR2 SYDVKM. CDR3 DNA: TGTGCCAGCAGCCTCGGACTGGGGGGGGGAAGCACAGATACGCAGTATTTT. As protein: CASSLGLGGGSTDTQYF.

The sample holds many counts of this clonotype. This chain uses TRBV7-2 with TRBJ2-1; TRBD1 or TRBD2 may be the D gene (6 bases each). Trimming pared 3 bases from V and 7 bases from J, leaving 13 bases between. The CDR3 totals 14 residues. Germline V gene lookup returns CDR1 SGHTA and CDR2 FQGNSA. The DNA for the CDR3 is TGTGCCAGCAGCTTTTCGGGGGCTAAGAATGAGCAGTTCTTC. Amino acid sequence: CASSFSGAKNEQFF.

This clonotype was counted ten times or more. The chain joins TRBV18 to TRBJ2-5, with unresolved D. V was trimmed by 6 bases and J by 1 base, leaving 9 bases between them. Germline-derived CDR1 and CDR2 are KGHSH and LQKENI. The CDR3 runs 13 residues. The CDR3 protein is CASSPFRQETQYF. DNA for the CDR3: TGTGCCAGCTCCCCGTTCCGCCAAGAGACCCAGTACTTC.

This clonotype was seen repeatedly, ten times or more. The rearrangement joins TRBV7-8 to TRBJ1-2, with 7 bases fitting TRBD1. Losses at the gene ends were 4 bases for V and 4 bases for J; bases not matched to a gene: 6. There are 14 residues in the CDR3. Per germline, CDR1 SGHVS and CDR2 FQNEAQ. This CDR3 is CASSSRDSGYGYTF. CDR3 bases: TGTGCCAGCAGCTCGCGGGACAGTGGCTATGGCTACACCTTC.

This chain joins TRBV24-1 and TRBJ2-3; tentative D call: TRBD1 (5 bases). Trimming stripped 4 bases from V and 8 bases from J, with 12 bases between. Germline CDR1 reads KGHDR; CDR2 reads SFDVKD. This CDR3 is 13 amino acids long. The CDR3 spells CATSDRRQPTQYF. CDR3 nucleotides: TGTGCCACCAGTGACCGTCGACAGCCTACGCAGTATTTT.

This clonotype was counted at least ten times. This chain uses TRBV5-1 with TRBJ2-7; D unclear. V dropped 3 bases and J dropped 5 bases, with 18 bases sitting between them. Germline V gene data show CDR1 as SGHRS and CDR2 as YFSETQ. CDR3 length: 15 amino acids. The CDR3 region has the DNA TGCGCCAGCAGCTGGGCCGTTGGAAACTCGGACGAGCAGTACTTC. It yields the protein CASSWAVGNSDEQYF.

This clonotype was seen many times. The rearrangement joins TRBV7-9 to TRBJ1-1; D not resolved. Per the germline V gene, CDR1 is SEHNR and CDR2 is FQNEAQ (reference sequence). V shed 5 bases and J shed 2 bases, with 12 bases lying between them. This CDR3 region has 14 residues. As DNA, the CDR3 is TGTGCCAGCAGCCCCACAGACTTTAACACTGAAGCTTTCTTT. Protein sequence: CASSPTDFNTEAFF.

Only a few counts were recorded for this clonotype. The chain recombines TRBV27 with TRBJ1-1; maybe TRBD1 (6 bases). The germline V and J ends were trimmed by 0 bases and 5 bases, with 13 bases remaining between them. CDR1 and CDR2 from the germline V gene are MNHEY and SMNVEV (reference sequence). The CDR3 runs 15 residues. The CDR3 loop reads CASSLSARGGTEAFF. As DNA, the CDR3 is TGTGCCAGCAGTTTATCGGCCAGGGGTGGAACTGAAGCTTTCTTT.

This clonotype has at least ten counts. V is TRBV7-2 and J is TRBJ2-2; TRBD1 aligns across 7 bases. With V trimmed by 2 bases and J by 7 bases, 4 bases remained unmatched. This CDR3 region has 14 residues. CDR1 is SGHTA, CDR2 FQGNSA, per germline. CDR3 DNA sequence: TGTGCCAGCAGCTTACCCAACAGGGGCGGGGAGCTGTTTTTT. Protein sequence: CASSLPNRGGELFF. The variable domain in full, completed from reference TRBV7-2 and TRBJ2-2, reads GAGVSQSPSNKVTEKGKDVELRCDPISGHTALYWYRQSLGQGLEFLIYFQGNSAPDKSGLPSDRFSAERTGGSVSTLTIQRTQQEDSAVYLCASSLPNRGGELFFGEGSRLTVL.

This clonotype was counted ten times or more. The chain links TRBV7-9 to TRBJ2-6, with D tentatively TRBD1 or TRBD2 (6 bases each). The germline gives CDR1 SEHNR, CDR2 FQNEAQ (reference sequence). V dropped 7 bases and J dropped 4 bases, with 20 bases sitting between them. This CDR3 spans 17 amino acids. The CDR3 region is CASIPQGLVIGANVLTF. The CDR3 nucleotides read TGTGCCAGCATCCCACAGGGACTTGTAATCGGGGCCAACGTCCTGACTTTC.

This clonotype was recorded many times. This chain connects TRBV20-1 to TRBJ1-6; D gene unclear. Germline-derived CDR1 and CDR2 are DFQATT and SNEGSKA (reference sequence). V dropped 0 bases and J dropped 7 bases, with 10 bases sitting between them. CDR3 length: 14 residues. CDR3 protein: CSARDRRSNSPLHF. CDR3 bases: TGCAGTGCTAGAGATCGGCGGTCCAATTCACCCCTCCACTTT.

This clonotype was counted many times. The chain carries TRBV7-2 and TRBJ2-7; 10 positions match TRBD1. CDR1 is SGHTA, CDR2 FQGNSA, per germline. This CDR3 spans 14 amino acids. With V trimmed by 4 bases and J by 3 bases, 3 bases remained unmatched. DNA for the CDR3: TGTGCCAGCAGCTCGCGGGACAGGGGCTACGAGCAGTACTTC. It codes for CASSSRDRGYEQYF. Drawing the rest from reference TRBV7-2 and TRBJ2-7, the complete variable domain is GAGVSQSPSNKVTEKGKDVELRCDPISGHTALYWYRQSLGQGLEFLIYFQGNSAPDKSGLPSDRFSAERTGGSVSTLTIQRTQQEDSAVYLCASSSRDRGYEQYFGPGTRLTVT.

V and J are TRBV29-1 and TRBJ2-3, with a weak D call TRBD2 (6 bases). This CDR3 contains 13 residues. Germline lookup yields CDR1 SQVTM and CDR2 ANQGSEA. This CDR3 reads CGGLRGETDTQYF. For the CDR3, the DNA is TGCGGGGGATTGCGGGGTGAGACAGATACGCAGTATTTT.

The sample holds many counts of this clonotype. The CDR3 DNA is TGTGCCAGCACTTCACGGGGGTTTTCGAACACTGAAGCTTTCTTT. As protein: CASTSRGFSNTEAFF. The chain recombines TRBV28 with TRBJ1-1; TRBD1 is a possible D gene (5 bases). This CDR3 contains 15 residues. V was trimmed by 7 bases and J by 1 base, leaving 16 bases between them. The germline V gene has CDR1 MDHEN and CDR2 SYDVKM. The whole variable domain, remainder taken from reference TRBV28 and TRBJ1-1, is DVKVTQSSRYLVKRTGEKVFLECVQDMDHENMFWYRQDPGLGLRLIYFSYDVKMKEKGDIPEGYSVSREKKERFSLILESASTNQTSMYLCASTSRGFSNTEAFFGQGTRLTVV.

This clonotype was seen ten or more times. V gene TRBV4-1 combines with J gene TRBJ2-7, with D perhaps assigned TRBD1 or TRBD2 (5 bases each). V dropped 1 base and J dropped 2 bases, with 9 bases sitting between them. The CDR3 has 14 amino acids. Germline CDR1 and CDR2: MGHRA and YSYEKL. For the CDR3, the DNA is TGCGCCAGCAGCCAAGCCGGGGCCACCTACGAGCAGTACTTC. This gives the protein CASSQAGATYEQYF.

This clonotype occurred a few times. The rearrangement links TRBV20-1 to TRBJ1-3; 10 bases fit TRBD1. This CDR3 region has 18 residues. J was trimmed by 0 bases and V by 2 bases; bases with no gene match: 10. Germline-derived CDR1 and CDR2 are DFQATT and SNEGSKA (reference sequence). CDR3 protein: CSARSGTGVAHSGNTIYF. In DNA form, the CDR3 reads TGCAGTGCTAGATCCGGGACAGGGGTTGCACACTCTGGAAACACCATATATTTT.

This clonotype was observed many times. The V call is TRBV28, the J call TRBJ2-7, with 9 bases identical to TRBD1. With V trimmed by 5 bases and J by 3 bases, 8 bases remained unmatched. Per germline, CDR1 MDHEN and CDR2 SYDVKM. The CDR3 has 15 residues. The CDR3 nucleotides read TGTGCCAGCAGTACCCCCGGGACAGGGTTCTACGAGCAGTACTTC. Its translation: CASSTPGTGFYEQYF.